This T cell receptor (beta chain) was captured by sequencing in a study of CD8 T cells in ankylosing spondylitis. Preparation of TCR beta libraries was done by quantitative 5'-RACE with molecular barcodes. MiXCR, applied by TCRdb to the 5' RACE reads, yields one record per CDR3 protein. The sample carries 210,000 or so distinct CDR3 sequences, roughly 8.2% recorded once. This clonotype was observed at least ten times. The antigen is unknown. Study outcomes and limitations: Clones linked to disease were reported to show significant enrichment in matched ankylosing spondylitis synovial fluid. A motif in TCR beta, a set of 8 or 9 highly homologous variants, appeared characteristic of ankylosing spondylitis blood. Disease-linked clones proved CD8+ and comparatively uncommon in peripheral blood.

Trimming took 5 bases from V and 0 from J; bases not matched to a gene: 3. The CDR3 sequence is 15 residues long. The germline V gene has CDR1 MNHNS and CDR2 SASEGT. Sequencing was done on a sample of blood, either unsorted or a sorted T cell fraction (not recorded which). The V call is TRBV6-1, the J call TRBJ2-3, with TRBD2 matching over 9 bases. This clonotype was sampled from a female donor with ankylosing spondylitis or in good health (not recorded which). The CDR3 reads CASSRTSESTDTQYF. CDR3 nucleotides: TGTGCCAGCAGTCGGACTAGCGAAAGCACAGATACGCAGTATTTT.